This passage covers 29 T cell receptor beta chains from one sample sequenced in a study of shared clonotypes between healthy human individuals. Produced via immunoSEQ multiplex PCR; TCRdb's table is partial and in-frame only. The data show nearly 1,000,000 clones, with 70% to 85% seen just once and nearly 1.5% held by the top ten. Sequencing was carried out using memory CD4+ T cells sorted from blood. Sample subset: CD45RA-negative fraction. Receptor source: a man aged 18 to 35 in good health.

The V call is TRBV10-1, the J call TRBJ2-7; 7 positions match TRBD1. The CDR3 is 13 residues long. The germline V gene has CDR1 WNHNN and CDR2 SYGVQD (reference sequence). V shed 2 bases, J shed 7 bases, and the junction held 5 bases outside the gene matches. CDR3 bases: TGCGCCAGCAGTGAGCGACAGGGTGGGGAGCAGTACTTC. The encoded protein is CASSERQGGEQYF.

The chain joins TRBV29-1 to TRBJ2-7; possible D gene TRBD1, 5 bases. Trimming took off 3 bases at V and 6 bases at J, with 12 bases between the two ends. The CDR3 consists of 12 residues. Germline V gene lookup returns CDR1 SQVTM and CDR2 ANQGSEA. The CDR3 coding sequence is TGCAGCGTTGACGGTCAGGGTGGCGAGCAGTACTTC. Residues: CSVDGQGGEQYF.

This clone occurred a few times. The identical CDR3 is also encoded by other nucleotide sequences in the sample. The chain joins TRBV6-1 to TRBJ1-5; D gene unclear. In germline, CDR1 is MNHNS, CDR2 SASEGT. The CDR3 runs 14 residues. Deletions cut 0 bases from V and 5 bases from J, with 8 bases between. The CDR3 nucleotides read TGTGCCAGCAGTGAAGCAGGGCGTGATCAGCCCCAGCATTTT. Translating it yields CASSEAGRDQPQHF.

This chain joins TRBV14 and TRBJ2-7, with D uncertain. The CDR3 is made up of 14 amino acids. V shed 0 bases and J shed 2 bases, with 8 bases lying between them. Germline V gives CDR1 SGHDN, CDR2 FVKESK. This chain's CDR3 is CASSQDGWAYEQYF. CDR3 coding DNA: TGTGCCAGCAGCCAAGATGGCTGGGCCTACGAGCAGTACTTC.

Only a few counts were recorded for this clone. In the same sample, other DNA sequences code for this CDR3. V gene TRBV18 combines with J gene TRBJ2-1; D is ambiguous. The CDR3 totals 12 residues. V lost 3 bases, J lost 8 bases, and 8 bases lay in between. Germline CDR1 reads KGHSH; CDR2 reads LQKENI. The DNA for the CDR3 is TGTGCCAGCTCACCCGGCGGCTATGAGCAGTTCTTC. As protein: CASSPGGYEQFF.

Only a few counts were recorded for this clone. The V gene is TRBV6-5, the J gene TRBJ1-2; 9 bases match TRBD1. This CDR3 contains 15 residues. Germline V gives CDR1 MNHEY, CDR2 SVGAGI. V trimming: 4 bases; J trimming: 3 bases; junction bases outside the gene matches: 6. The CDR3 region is CASSFTGGGHYGYTF. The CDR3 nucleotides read TGTGCCAGCAGTTTTACAGGGGGCGGCCACTATGGCTACACCTTC.

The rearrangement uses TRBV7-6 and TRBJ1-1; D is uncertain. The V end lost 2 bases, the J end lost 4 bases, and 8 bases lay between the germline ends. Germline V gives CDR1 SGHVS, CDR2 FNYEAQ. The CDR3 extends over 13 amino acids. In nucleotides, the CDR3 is TGTGCCAGCAGCTTATCGTGGGGCACTGAAGCTTTCTTT. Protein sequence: CASSLSWGTEAFF.

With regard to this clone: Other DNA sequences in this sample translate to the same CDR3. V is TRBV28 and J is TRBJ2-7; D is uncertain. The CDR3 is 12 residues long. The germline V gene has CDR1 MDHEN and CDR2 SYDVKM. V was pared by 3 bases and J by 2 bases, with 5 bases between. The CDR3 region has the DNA TGTGCCAGCAGTTTGAGGACCTACGAGCAGTACTTC. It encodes CASSLRTYEQYF.

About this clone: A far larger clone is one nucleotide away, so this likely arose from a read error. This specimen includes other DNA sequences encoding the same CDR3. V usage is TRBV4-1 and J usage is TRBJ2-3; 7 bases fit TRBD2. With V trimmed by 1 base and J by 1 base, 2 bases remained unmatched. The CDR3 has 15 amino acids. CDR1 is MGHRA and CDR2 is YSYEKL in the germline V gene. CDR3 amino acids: CASSQGLAGTDTQYF. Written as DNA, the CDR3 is TGCGCCAGCAGCCAAGGTCTAGCGGGCACAGATACGCAGTATTTT.

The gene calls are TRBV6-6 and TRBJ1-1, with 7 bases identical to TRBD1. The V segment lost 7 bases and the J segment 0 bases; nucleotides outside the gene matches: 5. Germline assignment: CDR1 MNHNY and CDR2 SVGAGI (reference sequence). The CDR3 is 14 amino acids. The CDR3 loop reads CASTPDRLNTEAFF. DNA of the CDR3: TGTGCCAGCACCCCGGACAGGCTGAACACTGAAGCTTTCTTT.

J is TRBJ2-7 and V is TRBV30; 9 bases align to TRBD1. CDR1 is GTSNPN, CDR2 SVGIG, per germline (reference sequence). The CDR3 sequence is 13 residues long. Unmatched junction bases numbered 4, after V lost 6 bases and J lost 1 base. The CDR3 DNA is TGTGCCTGCACACAGGGGGCATCCTACGAGCAGTACTTC. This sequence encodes CACTQGASYEQYF.

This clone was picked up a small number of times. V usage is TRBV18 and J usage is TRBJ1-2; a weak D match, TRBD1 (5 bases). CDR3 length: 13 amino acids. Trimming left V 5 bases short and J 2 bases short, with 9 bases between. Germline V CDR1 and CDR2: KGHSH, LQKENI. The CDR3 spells CASSEGPNYGYTF. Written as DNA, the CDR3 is TGTGCCAGCTCAGAGGGACCAAACTATGGCTACACCTTC.

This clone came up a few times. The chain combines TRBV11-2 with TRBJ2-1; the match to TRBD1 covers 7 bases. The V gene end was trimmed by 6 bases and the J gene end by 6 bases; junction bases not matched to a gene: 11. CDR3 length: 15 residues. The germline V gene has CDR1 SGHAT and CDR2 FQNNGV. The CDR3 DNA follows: TGTGCCAGCAGTTTTACATACGGGACAGTCAATGAGCAGTTCTTC. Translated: CASSFTYGTVNEQFF. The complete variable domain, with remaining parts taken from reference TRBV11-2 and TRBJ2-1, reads EAGVAQSPRYKIIEKRQSVAFWCNPISGHATLYWYQQILGQGPKLLIQFQNNGVVDDSQLPKDRFSAERLKGVDSTLKIQPAKLEDSAVYLCASSFTYGTVNEQFFGPGTRLTVL.

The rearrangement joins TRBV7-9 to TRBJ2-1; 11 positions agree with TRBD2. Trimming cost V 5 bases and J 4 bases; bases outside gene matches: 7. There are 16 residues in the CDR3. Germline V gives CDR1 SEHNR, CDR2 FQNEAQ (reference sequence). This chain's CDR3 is CASSRRLAGSYNEQFF. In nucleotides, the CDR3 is TGTGCCAGCAGCAGGCGACTAGCGGGGAGTTACAATGAGCAGTTCTTC.

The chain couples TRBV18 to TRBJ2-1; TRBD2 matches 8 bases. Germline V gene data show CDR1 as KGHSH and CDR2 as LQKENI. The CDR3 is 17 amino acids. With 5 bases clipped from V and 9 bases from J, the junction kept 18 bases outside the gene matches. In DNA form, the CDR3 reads TGTGCCAGCTCAGAGGCCTTACGGGGGACTAGGTATTCTGAGCAGTTCTTC. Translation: CASSEALRGTRYSEQFF.

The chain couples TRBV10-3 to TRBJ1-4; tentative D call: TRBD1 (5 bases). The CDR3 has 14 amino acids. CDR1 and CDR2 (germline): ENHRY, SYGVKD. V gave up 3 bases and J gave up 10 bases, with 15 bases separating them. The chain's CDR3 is CAISDSKHGGKLFF. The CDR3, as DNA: TGTGCCATCAGTGACTCGAAACACGGGGGAAAACTGTTTTTT.

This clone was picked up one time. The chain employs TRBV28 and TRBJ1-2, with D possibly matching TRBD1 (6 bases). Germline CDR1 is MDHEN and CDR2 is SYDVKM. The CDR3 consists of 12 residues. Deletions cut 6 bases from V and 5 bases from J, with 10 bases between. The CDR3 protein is CASSRDTYGYTF. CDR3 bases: TGTGCCAGCAGCCGGGACACTTATGGCTACACCTTC.

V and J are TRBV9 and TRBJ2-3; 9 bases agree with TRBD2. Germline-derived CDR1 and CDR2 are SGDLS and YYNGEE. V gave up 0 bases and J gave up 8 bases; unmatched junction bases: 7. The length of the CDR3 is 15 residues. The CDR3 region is CASSVVASGEGTQYF. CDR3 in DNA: TGTGCCAGCAGCGTAGTGGCTAGCGGGGAGGGTACGCAGTATTTT.

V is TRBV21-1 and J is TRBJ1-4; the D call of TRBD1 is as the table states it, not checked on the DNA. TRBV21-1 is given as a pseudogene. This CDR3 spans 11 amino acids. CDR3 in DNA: TGTGCCAGCAGCTCACAGGGCCGTAGGTTTTTT. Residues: CASSSQGRRFF.

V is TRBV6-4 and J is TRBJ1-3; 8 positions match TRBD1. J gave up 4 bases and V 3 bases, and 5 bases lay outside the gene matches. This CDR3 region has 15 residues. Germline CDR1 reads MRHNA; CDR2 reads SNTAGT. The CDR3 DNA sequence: TGTGCCAGCAGTGAAACAGGGGGACCGGGAAACACCATATATTTT. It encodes CASSETGGPGNTIYF.

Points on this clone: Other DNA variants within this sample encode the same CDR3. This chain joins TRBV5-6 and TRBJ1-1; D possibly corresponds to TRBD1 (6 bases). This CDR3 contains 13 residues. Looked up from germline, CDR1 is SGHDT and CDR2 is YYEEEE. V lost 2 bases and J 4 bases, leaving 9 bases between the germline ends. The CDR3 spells CASSLGGPTEAFF. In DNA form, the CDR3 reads TGTGCCAGCAGCTTAGGGGGGCCCACTGAAGCTTTCTTT.

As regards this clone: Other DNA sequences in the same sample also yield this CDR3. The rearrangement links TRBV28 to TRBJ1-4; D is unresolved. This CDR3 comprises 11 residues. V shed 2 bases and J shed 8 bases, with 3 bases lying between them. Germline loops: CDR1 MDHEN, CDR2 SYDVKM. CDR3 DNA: TGTGCCAGCAGTTTAGTCGAAAAACTGTTTTTT. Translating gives CASSLVEKLFF.

Here the CDR3 reads CASSEALKGSETQYF. The CDR3 bases are TGTGCCAGCAGTGAAGCGCTGAAGGGATCTGAGACCCAGTACTTC. V usage is TRBV6-1 and J usage is TRBJ2-5; no clear D gene. The germline V gene has CDR1 MNHNS and CDR2 SASEGT. Trimming removed 0 bases at V and 5 bases at J, with 13 bases between. CDR3 length equals 15 residues.

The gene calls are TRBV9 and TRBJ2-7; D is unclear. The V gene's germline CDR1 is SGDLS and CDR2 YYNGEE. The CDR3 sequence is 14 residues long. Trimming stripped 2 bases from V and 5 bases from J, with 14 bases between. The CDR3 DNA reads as TGTGCCAGCAGCGTTACTTCTTCGAGCGACGAGCAGTACTTC. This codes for CASSVTSSSDEQYF.

The CDR3: CATSRGDTANYGYTF. The CDR3 DNA sequence: TGTGCCACCAGCAGAGGCGACACCGCTAACTATGGCTACACCTTC. V usage is TRBV15 and J usage is TRBJ1-2, with unresolved D. Germline values: CDR1 LNHNV, CDR2 YYDKDF (reference sequence). Trimming pared 1 base from V and 0 bases from J, leaving 9 bases between. This CDR3 has 15 amino acids.

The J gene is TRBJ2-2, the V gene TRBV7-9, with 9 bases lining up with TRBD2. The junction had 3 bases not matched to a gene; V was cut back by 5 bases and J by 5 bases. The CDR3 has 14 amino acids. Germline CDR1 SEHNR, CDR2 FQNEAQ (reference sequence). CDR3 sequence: CASSRSGGTGELFF. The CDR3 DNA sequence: TGTGCCAGCAGCCGCAGCGGGGGGACCGGGGAGCTGTTTTTT.

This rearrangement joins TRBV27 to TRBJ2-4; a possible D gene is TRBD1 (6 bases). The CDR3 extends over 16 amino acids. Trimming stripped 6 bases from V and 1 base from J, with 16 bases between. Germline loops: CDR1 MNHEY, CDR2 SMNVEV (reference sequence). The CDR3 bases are TGTGCCAGCAGCCAGAACAGGGTTGTCGCCAAAAACATTCAGTACTTC. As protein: CASSQNRVVAKNIQYF.

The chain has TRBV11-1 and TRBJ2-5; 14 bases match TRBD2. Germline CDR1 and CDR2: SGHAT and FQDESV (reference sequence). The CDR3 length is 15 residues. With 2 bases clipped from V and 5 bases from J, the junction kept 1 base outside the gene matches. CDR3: CASSLRLAGGETQYF. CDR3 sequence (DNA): TGTGCCAGCAGCTTACGACTAGCGGGGGGGGAGACCCAGTACTTC. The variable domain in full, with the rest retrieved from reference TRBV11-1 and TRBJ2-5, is EAEVAQSPRYKITEKSQAVAFWCDPISGHATLYWYRQILGQGPELLVQFQDESVVDDSQLPKDRFSAERLKGVDSTLKIQPAELGDSAMYLCASSLRLAGGETQYFGPGTRLLVL.

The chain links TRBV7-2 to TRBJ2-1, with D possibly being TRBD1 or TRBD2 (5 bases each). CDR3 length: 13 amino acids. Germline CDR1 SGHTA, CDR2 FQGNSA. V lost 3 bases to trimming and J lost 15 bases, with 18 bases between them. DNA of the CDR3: TGTGCCAGCAGCTTTGGTCAGGCGGTTGGGACGTTCTTC. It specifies CASSFGQAVGTFF.